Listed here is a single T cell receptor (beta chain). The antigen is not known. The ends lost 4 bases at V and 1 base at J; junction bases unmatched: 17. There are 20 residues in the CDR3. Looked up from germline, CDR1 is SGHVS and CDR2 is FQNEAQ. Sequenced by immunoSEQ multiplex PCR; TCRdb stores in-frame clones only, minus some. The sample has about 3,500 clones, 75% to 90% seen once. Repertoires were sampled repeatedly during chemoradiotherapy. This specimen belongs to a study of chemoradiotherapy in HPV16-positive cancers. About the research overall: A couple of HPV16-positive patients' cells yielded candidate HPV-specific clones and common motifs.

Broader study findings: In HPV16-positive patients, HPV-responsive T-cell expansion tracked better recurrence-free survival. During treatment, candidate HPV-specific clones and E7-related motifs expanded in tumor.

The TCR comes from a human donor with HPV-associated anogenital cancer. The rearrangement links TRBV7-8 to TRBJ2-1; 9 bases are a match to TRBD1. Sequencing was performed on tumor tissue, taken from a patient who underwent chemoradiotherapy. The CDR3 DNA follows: TGTGCCAGCAGCTCCCACCGGGACAGGGCCTCCATCCTATCCTACAATGAGCAGTTCTTC. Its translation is CASSSHRDRASILSYNEQFF.